A selection of T cell receptor beta chains follows, all from one sample in a study of naive and memory T cell subsets. TCRdb ran MiXCR on the UMI-ligation and nested PCR reads and lists one entry per CDR3 protein. The sample has about 90,000 distinct CDR3 sequences; about 10% are singletons. Sequencing was done on a sample of naive CD4+ T cells from blood. The receptor set was obtained from a human donor in good health. Each CDR3 is given with its conserved first and last residue. D genes are given only for firm matches. Clone size is given for some rows only: seen once, a few or many times, or a class if the clone is expanded.

>.|few|TRBJ2-7|TRBV6-5
CASARDGGAKQYF
TGTGCCAGCGCACGGGACGGCGGGGCTAAGCAGTACTTC
>TRBD1|.|TRBJ1-6|TRBV2
CASSLTGEVSPLHF
TGTGCCAGCAGCTTGACAGGGGAAGTTTCACCCCTCCACTTT
>TRBD2|few|TRBJ2-7|TRBV9
CASSAAGTSGSYEQYF
TGTGCCAGCAGCGCAGCGGGGACTAGCGGGAGTTACGAGCAGTACTTC
>TRBD1|.|TRBJ1-6|TRBV14
CASSQDGTGISPLHF
TGTGCCAGCAGCCAAGACGGGACAGGGATTTCACCCCTCCACTTT
>TRBD1|many|TRBJ2-1|TRBV29-1
CSGTGQGAYEQFF
TGCAGCGGAACGGGACAGGGGGCGTATGAGCAGTTCTTC
>.|.|TRBJ2-7|TRBV3-1
CASSRGHSGQNYEQYF
TGTGCCAGCAGCCGGGGCCATAGCGGCCAGAACTACGAGCAGTACTTC
>.|.|TRBJ2-5|TRBV7-2
CASSLASPALIGETQYF
TGTGCCAGCAGCTTAGCGTCCCCCGCGCTGATAGGAGAGACCCAGTACTTC
>TRBD1|.|TRBJ2-5|TRBV7-3
CASSSDRGETQYF
TGTGCCAGCAGCTCGGACAGGGGTGAGACCCAGTACTTC
>TRBD1|.|TRBJ2-2|TRBV5-1
CASSRGQGRPFTGELFF
TGCGCCAGCAGTCGAGGACAGGGTAGGCCCTTCACCGGGGAGCTGTTTTTT
>TRBD1|many|TRBJ2-4|TRBV29-1
CSVEGPPPDRGKLAKNIQYF
TGCAGCGTTGAAGGTCCCCCCCCGGACAGGGGGAAGTTAGCCAAAAACATTCAGTACTTC
>.|few|TRBJ1-1|TRBV20-1
CSAGMTEAFF
TGCAGTGCTGGGATGACTGAAGCTTTCTTT
>TRBD2|few|TRBJ2-3|TRBV3-1
CASSLGVAGARTDTQYF
TGTGCCAGCAGCCTCGGGGTAGCGGGGGCTCGCACAGATACGCAGTATTTT
>TRBD2|.|TRBJ2-1|TRBV24-1
CATSGPGASGGLNEQFF
TGTGCCACCAGTGGCCCAGGAGCTAGCGGGGGGTTGAATGAGCAGTTCTTC
>.|.|TRBJ2-1|TRBV18
CASPTGPNEQFF
TGTGCCAGCCCTACCGGACCAAATGAGCAGTTCTTC
>.|.|TRBJ1-1|TRBV14
CASSQARLNTEAFF
TGTGCCAGCAGCCAGGCCCGCCTGAACACTGAAGCTTTCTTT
>TRBD2|few|TRBJ2-1|TRBV5-1
CASSLGTSGNEQFF
TGCGCCAGCAGCTTAGGGACTAGCGGAAATGAGCAGTTCTTC
>.|many|TRBJ1-5|TRBV20-1
CSASRQGSKPQHF
TGCAGTGCTAGTCGGCAGGGGAGTAAGCCCCAGCATTTT
>.|.|TRBJ1-5|TRBV29-1
CSVAVWGQPQHF
TGCAGCGTTGCGGTATGGGGTCAGCCCCAGCATTTT
>.|many|TRBJ2-7|TRBV4-2
CASSQEPPSSYEQYF
TGTGCCAGCAGCCAAGAACCGCCAAGCTCCTACGAGCAGTACTTC
>TRBD1|many|TRBJ2-7|TRBV4-2
CASSRDRDRAYEQYF
TGTGCCAGCAGCCGAGACAGGGATCGGGCCTACGAGCAGTACTTC
>.|.|TRBJ2-1|TRBV19
CASSPSRGEQFF
TGTGCCAGTAGCCCCTCGCGTGGGGAGCAGTTCTTC
>TRBD1|many|TRBJ2-5|TRBV2
CASSKTGEETQYF
TGTGCCAGCAGCAAGACAGGGGAAGAGACCCAGTACTTC
>.|few|TRBJ2-3|TRBV4-3
CASSQRGGGTDTQYF
TGCGCCAGCAGCCAAAGAGGGGGGGGCACAGATACGCAGTATTTT
>.|many|TRBJ1-2|TRBV29-1
CSVEEVPPNYGYTF
TGCAGCGTTGAAGAGGTCCCGCCTAACTATGGCTACACCTTC
>.|.|TRBJ1-5|TRBV29-1
CSALGRDPGPQHF
TGCAGCGCCCTTGGGCGGGACCCCGGGCCCCAGCATTTT
>TRBD1|.|TRBJ1-4|TRBV20-1
CSAGRDRVNEKLFF
TGCAGTGCTGGCCGGGACAGGGTTAATGAAAAACTGTTTTTT
>TRBD1|.|TRBJ1-4|TRBV12-3/TRBV12-4
CASSPTGAGNEKLFF
TGTGCCAGCAGTCCAACAGGGGCCGGTAATGAAAAACTGTTTTTT
>.|many|TRBJ2-3|TRBV5-5
CASSLQGIGTPDTQYF
TGTGCCAGCAGCTTGCAAGGAATTGGGACCCCAGATACGCAGTATTTT